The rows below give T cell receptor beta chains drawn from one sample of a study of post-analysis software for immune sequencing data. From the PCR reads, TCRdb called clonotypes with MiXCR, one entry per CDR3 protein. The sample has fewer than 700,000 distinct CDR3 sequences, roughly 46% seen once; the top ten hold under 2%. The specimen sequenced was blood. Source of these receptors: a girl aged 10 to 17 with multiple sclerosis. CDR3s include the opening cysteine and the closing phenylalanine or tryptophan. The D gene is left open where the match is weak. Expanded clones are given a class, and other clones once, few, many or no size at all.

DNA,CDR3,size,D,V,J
TGTGCCAGCAGCCAGACAGAGCCTAGCACAGATACGCAGTATTTT,CASSQTEPSTDTQYF,few,-,TRBV3-1,TRBJ2-3
TGTGCCAGCAGATCGACTGGCACAGATACGCAGTATTTT,CASRSTGTDTQYF,few,-,TRBV6-5,TRBJ2-3
TGTGCCAGCAGCTCCGGGACTAGCGGGGTGAATGAGCAGTTCTTC,CASSSGTSGVNEQFF,few,TRBD2,TRBV12-3/TRBV12-4,TRBJ2-1
TGTGCCAGCAGGTACAAGGATGAGCAGTTCTTC,CASRYKDEQFF,-,-,TRBV12-3/TRBV12-4,TRBJ2-1
TGCAGTGCTACTTCAGGCCTAGCGGGAGCTTTCTCCACAGATACGCAGTATTTT,CSATSGLAGAFSTDTQYF,-,TRBD2,TRBV20-1,TRBJ2-3
TGTGCCAGCAGCCCAGGGGCCAGCGGCCGCCAGACCCAGTACTTC,CASSPGASGRQTQYF,-,-,TRBV27,TRBJ2-5
TGTGCCAGCGCCCCGGGCGTCGCGTTCAATGAGCAGTTCTTC,CASAPGVAFNEQFF,-,-,TRBV27,TRBJ2-1
TGCGCCAGCAGTTTTGCGGGAGGCTCTAACAATGAGCAGTTCTTC,CASSFAGGSNNEQFF,-,TRBD2,TRBV10-2,TRBJ2-1
TGTGCCAGCAGCCAAGGCACAGGGGGGACAGATACGCAGTATTTT,CASSQGTGGTDTQYF,-,TRBD1,TRBV3-1,TRBJ2-3
TGCGCCAGCAGCCGGACAGGCGCAAACAATGAGCAGTTCTTC,CASSRTGANNEQFF,-,TRBD1,TRBV5-1,TRBJ2-1
TGCAGTGCGTTACAGGGGAGGGATGGCTACACCTTC,CSALQGRDGYTF,-,TRBD1,TRBV20-1,TRBJ1-2
TGTGCCAGCAGCTTAGTTTGGGAGGGTCAATCCGAGCAGTACTTC,CASSLVWEGQSEQYF,-,TRBD2,TRBV7-2,TRBJ2-7
TGTGCCAGCAGTTACGCGGGAGCCTACAATGAGCAGTTCTTC,CASSYAGAYNEQFF,few,TRBD2,TRBV6-6,TRBJ2-1
TGTGCCACCAGTGAGAACAGGGTTAGGGACACAGATACGCAGTATTTT,CATSENRVRDTDTQYF,-,-,TRBV24-1,TRBJ2-3
TGCGCCAGCAGCCAGGAGGGGCTACTGTATGGGGCCAACGTCCGGACTTTC,CASSQEGLLYGANVRTF,-,-,TRBV5-1,TRBJ2-6
TGCAGCGGCGGGGGGCCCACGGATACGCAGTATTTT,CSGGGPTDTQYF,-,TRBD2,TRBV29-1,TRBJ2-3
TGCAGTGCTAGGTCCAGGGGGGTTACTGAAGCTTTCTTT,CSARSRGVTEAFF,-,TRBD1,TRBV20-1,TRBJ1-1
TGTGCCAGCAGCTTCGATAGTGAGGAGCAGTACTTC,CASSFDSEEQYF,-,-,TRBV5-4,TRBJ2-7
TGTGCCAGCAGTGTTGGGTTGAACAATGAGCAGTACTTC,CASSVGLNNEQYF,-,-,TRBV2,TRBJ2-5
TGCAGCGTTGAAACAAGCCGGGGCGCTGAAGCTTTCTTT,CSVETSRGAEAFF,-,-,TRBV29-1,TRBJ1-1
TGCAGTGCTACATTACGGACGGGGTGGGAGCAGTACTTC,CSATLRTGWEQYF,-,-,TRBV20-1,TRBJ2-7
TGTGCCAGCAGCTCCCTAAGGGAGCGGGGGACCGATACTAACTATGGCTACACCTTC,CASSSLRERGTDTNYGYTF,-,-,TRBV11-2,TRBJ1-2
TGCAGTGCTAGAGATCGAGACATATGGGAAAAACTGTTTTTT,CSARDRDIWEKLFF,-,-,TRBV20-1,TRBJ1-4
TGCGCCAGCAGCCAAGGGACAGGGAGCACAGATACGCAGTATTTT,CASSQGTGSTDTQYF,-,TRBD1,TRBV4-1,TRBJ2-3
TGTGCCAGCAGCCAGGCCGGGACAGAAGAGACCCAGTACTTC,CASSQAGTEETQYF,-,TRBD1,TRBV12-3/TRBV12-4,TRBJ2-5
TGTGCCAGCAGTGAAGCTCGGCAGGGCCTCTCATGGATCACTGAAGCTTTCTTT,CASSEARQGLSWITEAFF,few,-,TRBV2,TRBJ1-1
TGCAGAGCCGTCGGGGCCGACTATGGCTACACCTTC,CRAVGADYGYTF,-,-,TRBV20-1,TRBJ1-2
TGCGCCAGCAGCCAAGTGGGGACATCAGAAAAACTGTTTTTT,CASSQVGTSEKLFF,-,-,TRBV4-1,TRBJ1-4
TGCAGCGCTCAGGGGTCCAGCAATCAGCCCCAGCATTTT,CSAQGSSNQPQHF,-,-,TRBV29-1,TRBJ1-5
TGTGCCAGCAGCCAACGGACCGCTAATCAGCCCCAGCATTTT,CASSQRTANQPQHF,few,-,TRBV4-2,TRBJ1-5
TGTGCCAGCAGCTTGAGGGTAGGCCAGTACTTC,CASSLRVGQYF,-,-,TRBV7-6,TRBJ2-5
TGCAGTGCTAGGAGGCTAGCGGGTTTGGAGACCCAGTACTTC,CSARRLAGLETQYF,-,TRBD2,TRBV20-1,TRBJ2-5
TGTGCCACTAGGCGGCAGGACCCGGGCATTCAGTACTTC,CATRRQDPGIQYF,few,-,TRBV6-5,TRBJ2-4
TGCGCCAGCAGGGTCCTAGCGGGGCCCCTACGGAATGAGCAGTTCTTC,CASRVLAGPLRNEQFF,few,TRBD2,TRBV4-1,TRBJ2-1
TGTGCCACAGCTAACCGGGACAGCAATCAAGAGACCCAGTACTTC,CATANRDSNQETQYF,-,TRBD1,TRBV10-3,TRBJ2-5
TGTGCCAGCAGCTTAAGCGTTGGCGGGAACGGAAAACTGTTTTTT,CASSLSVGGNGKLFF,few,-,TRBV7-2,TRBJ1-4
TGCAGCGGCTCTGCTCGGAGCCAAGAGACCCAGTACTTC,CSGSARSQETQYF,-,-,TRBV29-1,TRBJ2-5
TGCAGTGCTAGAGGGGGACAGAGGGGCCACTATGGCTACACCTTC,CSARGGQRGHYGYTF,-,TRBD1,TRBV20-1,TRBJ1-2
TGTGCCAGCAGCCCAGAGTGGGGAAATTACCCAGATACGCAGTATTTT,CASSPEWGNYPDTQYF,few,-,TRBV7-8,TRBJ2-3
TGTGCCATCAGCGCCGGCGCCTACGAGCAGTACTTC,CAISAGAYEQYF,-,-,TRBV10-3,TRBJ2-7
TGTGCCAGCAGTGTCCGGGACAGTAAAAACATTCAGTACTTC,CASSVRDSKNIQYF,-,TRBD1,TRBV2,TRBJ2-4
TGTGCCAGCAGTAAACCGGGACAGGCTGAGACCCAGTACTTC,CASSKPGQAETQYF,-,TRBD1,TRBV6-6,TRBJ2-5
TGTGCCATCAGTGATGAGATAAACACTGAAGCTTTCTTT,CAISDEINTEAFF,once,-,TRBV10-3,TRBJ1-1
TGTGCCAGCAGTCTCCATACAGGTTCTGGGGGCTACACCTTC,CASSLHTGSGGYTF,-,-,TRBV6-5,TRBJ1-2
TGTGCCAGCAGTGAGGGACCCCCCTCCTACGAGCAGTACTTC,CASSEGPPSYEQYF,-,-,TRBV2,TRBJ2-7
TGCGCCAGCAGCCTCCTAGGGGGATACAATGAGCAGTACTTC,CASSLLGGYNEQYF,few,-,TRBV5-1,TRBJ2-7
TGTGCCAGCTCACCAGCAGGGTTGGGGGAGACCCAGTACTTC,CASSPAGLGETQYF,few,-,TRBV18,TRBJ2-5
TGTGCCAGCAGCTCCCGGTCCTTATTTGAAGCTTTCTTT,CASSSRSLFEAFF,-,-,TRBV7-8,TRBJ1-1